A single sample gave rise to the 27 T cell receptor beta chains below, sequenced in a study of blood T cell repertoires in COVID-19. Only in-frame clones appear in the TCRdb table, and some are missing; sequencing was by immunoSEQ multiplex PCR. The sample yields some 120,000 clones, about four fifths seen once. Sequencing was performed on peripheral blood. The receptor source for this set is a woman in her forties or fifties with acute or convalescent COVID-19.

This clone was found a few times. The rearrangement uses TRBV6-5 and TRBJ1-2; D is undetermined. Trimming left V 6 bases short and J 2 bases short, with 13 bases between. Germline assignment: CDR1 MNHEY and CDR2 SVGAGI. The length of the CDR3 is 14 residues. The CDR3 region is CASSRRLGNYGYTF. The CDR3 nucleotides are TGTGCCAGCAGCCGGAGGCTGGGAAACTATGGCTACACCTTC.

The V and J genes are TRBV30 and TRBJ2-7; perhaps TRBD1 as D (5 bases). Germline V gives CDR1 GTSNPN, CDR2 SVGIG (reference sequence). Trimming shortened V by 1 base and J by 5 bases, and 12 bases separated the two germline ends. The CDR3 is 13 residues long. CDR3 residues: CAWSGTRAHEQYF. CDR3 coding DNA: TGTGCCTGGAGTGGAACCAGGGCCCACGAGCAGTACTTC.

The chain combines TRBV11-2 with TRBJ2-1; possibly TRBD1 for D (6 bases). The CDR3 contains 14 residues. Trimming left V 5 bases short and J 7 bases short, with 15 bases between. Germline CDR1 SGHAT, CDR2 FQNNGV. The CDR3 loop is CASSPATGFNEQFF. CDR3 nucleotide sequence: TGTGCCAGCAGCCCGGCGACAGGATTTAATGAGCAGTTCTTC.

The chain employs TRBV3-1 (or the pseudogene TRBV3-2) and TRBJ1-4, with 8 bases that match TRBD1. V gave up 1 base and J gave up 5 bases; unmatched junction bases: 0. The CDR3 is made up of 14 amino acids. In germline, CDR1 is LGHDT, CDR2 YNNKEL (reference sequence). CDR3 nucleotides: TGTGCCAGCAGCCAAGGGACAGGGAATGAAAAACTGTTTTTT. Protein product: CASSQGTGNEKLFF.

Comments on this clone: Germline and junction disagree at one end, which may indicate a read error. The V gene is TRBV27, the J gene TRBJ1-6; 10 bases map to TRBD1. Germline V gene sequence: CDR1 MNHEY, CDR2 SMNVEV (reference sequence). The CDR3 length is 22 residues. CDR3 region: CASSLPGQGVVMVSSYNSPLHF. The CDR3 coding sequence is TGTGCAAGCAGTTTACCCGGACAGGGGGTTGTTATGGTGAGCTCCTATAATTCACCCCTCCACTTT.

This rearrangement joins TRBV6-1 to TRBJ1-5, with D hard to call. Germline CDR1 reads MNHNS; CDR2 reads SASEGT. The CDR3 runs 15 residues. V was shortened by 0 bases and J by 4 bases, with 10 bases between the two germline ends. The CDR3 loop reads CASSEALRGNQPQHF. DNA for the CDR3: TGTGCCAGCAGTGAAGCGCTTCGAGGAAATCAGCCCCAGCATTTT.

This chain links TRBV30 with TRBJ1-1, with D possibly matching TRBD1 (5 bases). Trimming removed 4 bases from V and 1 base from J, with 13 bases in between. This CDR3 contains 14 residues. Germline-derived CDR1 and CDR2 are GTSNPN and SVGIG (reference sequence). CDR3 sequence reads: CAWKGVGGNTEAFF. The CDR3 region has the DNA TGTGCCTGGAAGGGCGTGGGGGGGAACACTGAAGCTTTCTTT.

The CDR3 here is CASSDRDSYEQYF. The CDR3 nucleotides read TGTGCCAGCAGCGACAGGGACTCCTACGAGCAGTACTTC. The genes are TRBV5-4 and TRBJ2-7; 7 bases match TRBD1. Trimming removed 4 bases from V and 0 bases from J; junction bases left unmatched: 1. The CDR3 is 13 amino acids. Germline CDR1 reads SGHNT; CDR2 reads YYREEE (reference sequence).

The rearrangement uses TRBV24-1 and TRBJ1-1; tentatively, D is TRBD1 (5 bases). Trimming removed 9 bases from V and 1 base from J, with 14 bases in between. Germline CDR1 KGHDR, CDR2 SFDVKD. CDR3 length: 14 residues. The CDR3 DNA follows: TGTGCCACCGCTCAGGGCGAGGCGAACACTGAAGCTTTCTTT. Its translation: CATAQGEANTEAFF.

The chain carries TRBV30 and TRBJ1-1; unclear D gene. The CDR3 covers 12 residues. V gave up 4 bases and J gave up 5 bases, with 11 bases separating them. The germline gives CDR1 GTSNPN, CDR2 SVGIG (reference sequence). The CDR3 DNA follows: TGTGCCTGGATCGGGGTTGGGACTGAAGCTTTCTTT. Translation gives CAWIGVGTEAFF.

CDR3 DNA sequence: TGTGCCAGCAGCGTAGCGGGGGGACGTTTCTCTGGAAACACCATATATTTT. Translation gives CASSVAGGRFSGNTIYF. The V call is TRBV9, the J call TRBJ1-3; D possibly corresponds to TRBD1 (5 bases). V was shortened by 0 bases and J by 0 bases, with 13 bases between the two germline ends. Germline V gives CDR1 SGDLS, CDR2 YYNGEE. This CDR3 has 17 residues.

This CDR3 is CASRGGANTGELFF. CDR3 DNA sequence: TGTGCCAGCAGGGGCGGGGCGAACACCGGGGAGCTGTTTTTT. The rearrangement joins TRBV11-3 to TRBJ2-2, with D possibly TRBD2 on 6 matching bases. V shed 6 bases and J shed 0 bases, with 8 bases lying between them. There are 14 residues in the CDR3. Germline V gives CDR1 SGHNT, CDR2 YENEEA.

The CDR3 region is CASSKGGLADTQYF. CDR3 sequence (DNA): TGTGCCAGCAGTAAGGGGGGGCTCGCAGATACGCAGTATTTT. V gene TRBV2 combines with J gene TRBJ2-3, with a possible D match to TRBD2 (7 bases). Germline V gene lookup returns CDR1 SNHLY and CDR2 FYNNEI. V was pared by 5 bases and J by 4 bases, with 13 bases between. The CDR3 is 14 residues long. Supplemented by reference TRBV2 and TRBJ2-3, the full variable domain reads EPEVTQTPSHQVTQMGQEVILRCVPISNHLYFYWYRQILGQKVEFLVSFYNNEISEKSEIFDDQFSVERPDGSNFTLKIRSTKLEDSAMYFCASSKGGLADTQYFGPGTRLTVL.

CDR3 amino acids: CATSDQTGSSGNTIYF. Written as DNA, the CDR3 is TGTGCCACCAGTGATCAAACAGGGAGCTCTGGAAACACCATATATTTT. The V and J genes are TRBV24-1 and TRBJ1-3; possible D gene TRBD1, 6 bases. The CDR3 has 16 residues. Trimming stripped 3 bases from V and 0 bases from J, with 11 bases between. Germline V gene lookup returns CDR1 KGHDR and CDR2 SFDVKD.

The rearrangement joins TRBV27 to TRBJ1-1; 9 nucleotides align to TRBD1. Germline V CDR1 and CDR2: MNHEY, SMNVEV (reference sequence). The trim removed 5 bases at V and 5 bases at J, leaving 3 bases unmatched. CDR3 length: 13 amino acids. CDR3 protein: CASSPGTGTEAFF. The CDR3 nucleotides are TGTGCCAGCAGTCCCGGGACAGGGACTGAAGCTTTCTTT.

V gene TRBV7-2 combines with J gene TRBJ2-2, with 14 positions matching TRBD2. From germline, CDR1 is SGHTA and CDR2 FQGNSA. V was clipped by 5 bases and J by 6 bases; unmatched bases: 8. This CDR3 region has 17 residues. CDR3 DNA sequence: TGTGCCAGCAGCAAGAGGACTAGCGGGGGGACAGCCGGGGAGCTGTTTTTT. This translates into CASSKRTSGGTAGELFF.

This clone was recorded a few times. The chain employs TRBV30 and TRBJ1-1; tentative D call: TRBD1 (6 bases). CDR3 length: 11 amino acids. The germline V gene has CDR1 GTSNPN and CDR2 SVGIG (reference sequence). V dropped 1 base and J dropped 11 bases, with 11 bases sitting between them. The CDR3: CAWSDDRTAFF. CDR3 nucleotides: TGTGCCTGGAGTGACGACAGGACGGCTTTCTTT.

V is TRBV6-5 and J is TRBJ2-3, with 8 bases aligning to TRBD1. The CDR3 totals 15 residues. Germline-derived CDR1 and CDR2 are MNHEY and SVGAGI. V was clipped by 6 bases and J by 1 base; unmatched bases: 6. CDR3 in DNA: TGTGCCAGCAGGAAACAGGGGGACGGCACAGATACGCAGTATTTT. Translation: CASRKQGDGTDTQYF.

This clone has only one observation. In DNA form, the CDR3 reads TGTGCCAGCAGTAGTCAGGGGGTGGATTCACCCCTCCACTTT. This encodes CASSSQGVDSPLHF. V usage is TRBV7-9 and J usage is TRBJ1-6, with TRBD1 matching over 7 bases. V lost 6 bases, J lost 8 bases, and 7 bases stayed unmatched. The CDR3 is 14 residues long. Germline V lookup: CDR1 SEHNR, CDR2 FQNEAQ (reference sequence). The whole variable domain, filled in from reference TRBV7-9 and TRBJ1-6, reads DTGVSQNPRHKITKRGQNVTFRCDPISEHNRLYWYRQTLGQGPEFLTYFQNEAQLEKSRLLSDRFSAERPKGSFSTLEIQRTEQGDSAMYLCASSSQGVDSPLHFGNGTRLTVT.

The chain combines TRBV5-1 with TRBJ2-3; 10 positions match TRBD2. Trimming removed 3 bases from V and 2 bases from J; junction bases left unmatched: 9. The CDR3 has 17 residues. Germline V gene data show CDR1 as SGHRS and CDR2 as YFSETQ. The CDR3 reads CASSSGLAAANTDTQYF. CDR3 DNA: TGCGCCAGCAGCTCCGGACTAGCGGCGGCCAACACAGATACGCAGTATTTT.

In regard to this clone: The sample holds other DNA sequences that translate to the same CDR3. This chain uses TRBV30 with TRBJ2-4, with 9 bases that match TRBD1. V was pared by 1 base and J by 7 bases, with 2 bases of the junction left unmatched. The CDR3 consists of 13 residues. The germline V gene has CDR1 GTSNPN and CDR2 SVGIG (reference sequence). CDR3 region: CAWSGQGGNIQYF. CDR3 DNA: TGTGCCTGGAGTGGACAGGGGGGGAACATTCAGTACTTC.

The chain carries TRBV5-1 and TRBJ1-2, with TRBD1 as a possible D gene (6 bases). V lost 4 bases, J lost 6 bases, and 19 bases lay in between. The CDR3 length is 15 residues. In germline, CDR1 is SGHRS, CDR2 YFSETQ. CDR3 amino acids: CASSTLPTGIDGYTF. CDR3 sequence (DNA): TGCGCCAGCAGCACCCTCCCTACAGGGATCGATGGCTACACCTTC.

The chain carries TRBV2 and TRBJ1-6; D call uncertain. V lost 6 bases and J 9 bases, leaving 6 bases between the germline ends. The CDR3 loop spans 11 amino acids. Germline CDR1 SNHLY, CDR2 FYNNEI. This CDR3 is CASRGSSPLHF. The CDR3 bases are TGTGCCAGCAGGGGGAGTTCACCCCTCCACTTT.

The chain joins TRBV24-1 to TRBJ2-1; perhaps TRBD1 as D (6 bases). Trimming pared 3 bases from V and 6 bases from J, leaving 14 bases between. The CDR3 runs 15 residues. Germline CDR1 is KGHDR and CDR2 is SFDVKD. The CDR3 region is CATSDGRQVGNEQFF. The CDR3 bases are TGTGCCACCAGTGATGGGAGACAGGTCGGCAATGAGCAGTTCTTC.

This rearrangement joins TRBV12-5 to TRBJ2-3, with D possibly being TRBD2 (5 bases). V was trimmed by 0 bases and J by 4 bases, leaving 11 bases between them. The CDR3 sequence is 15 residues long. CDR1 and CDR2 from the germline V gene are LGHNT and FRNRAP. CDR3 amino acids: CASGLVVLAADTQYF. CDR3 nucleotides: TGTGCTAGTGGTTTGGTAGTGCTAGCCGCAGATACGCAGTATTTT. Based on the CDR3 plus reference TRBV12-5 and TRBJ2-3, the full variable domain is DARVTQTPRHKVTEMGQEVTMRCQPILGHNTVFWYRQTMMQGLELLAYFRNRAPLDDSGMPKDRFSAEMPDATLATLKIQPSEPRDSAVYFCASGLVVLAADTQYFGPGTRLTVL.

The chain couples TRBV28 to TRBJ1-5; D call uncertain. CDR3 size: 14 residues. Trimming shortened V by 5 bases and J by 4 bases, and 12 bases separated the two germline ends. Germline V gene lookup returns CDR1 MDHEN and CDR2 SYDVKM. CDR3 residues: CASSGSGLNQPQHF. CDR3 bases: TGTGCCAGCAGTGGATCGGGGTTGAATCAGCCCCAGCATTTT.

This sequence joins TRBV18 and TRBJ2-2, with 7 positions matching TRBD1. Per germline, CDR1 KGHSH and CDR2 LQKENI. The CDR3 runs 15 residues. Unmatched junction bases numbered 5, after V lost 4 bases and J lost 3 bases. The CDR3 DNA sequence: TGTGCCAGCTCACGGTTAGGGACAGACACCGGGGAGCTGTTTTTT. Amino acid sequence: CASSRLGTDTGELFF. The whole variable domain, remainder taken from reference TRBV18 and TRBJ2-2, is NAGVMQNPRHLVRRRGQEARLRCSPMKGHSHVYWYRQLPEEGLKFMVYLQKENIIDESGMPKERFSAEFPKEGPSILRIQQVVRGDSAAYFCASSRLGTDTGELFFGEGSRLTVL.